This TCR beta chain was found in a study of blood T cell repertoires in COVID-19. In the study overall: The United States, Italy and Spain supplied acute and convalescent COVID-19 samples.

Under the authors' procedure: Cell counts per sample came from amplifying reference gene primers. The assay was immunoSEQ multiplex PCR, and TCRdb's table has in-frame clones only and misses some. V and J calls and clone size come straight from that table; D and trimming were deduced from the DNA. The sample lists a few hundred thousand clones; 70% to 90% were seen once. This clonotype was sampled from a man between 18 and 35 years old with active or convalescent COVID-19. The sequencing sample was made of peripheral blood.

The CDR3 DNA sequence: TGCGCCAGCAGCTTGGGGACAGACTGGAACACCGGGGAGCTGTTTTTT. This gives the protein CASSLGTDWNTGELFF. V usage is TRBV5-1 and J usage is TRBJ2-2, with TRBD1 as a possible D gene (6 bases). In germline, CDR1 is SGHRS, CDR2 YFSETQ. Trimming cost V 0 bases and J 1 base, with 10 bases left between them. This CDR3 is built from 16 residues.